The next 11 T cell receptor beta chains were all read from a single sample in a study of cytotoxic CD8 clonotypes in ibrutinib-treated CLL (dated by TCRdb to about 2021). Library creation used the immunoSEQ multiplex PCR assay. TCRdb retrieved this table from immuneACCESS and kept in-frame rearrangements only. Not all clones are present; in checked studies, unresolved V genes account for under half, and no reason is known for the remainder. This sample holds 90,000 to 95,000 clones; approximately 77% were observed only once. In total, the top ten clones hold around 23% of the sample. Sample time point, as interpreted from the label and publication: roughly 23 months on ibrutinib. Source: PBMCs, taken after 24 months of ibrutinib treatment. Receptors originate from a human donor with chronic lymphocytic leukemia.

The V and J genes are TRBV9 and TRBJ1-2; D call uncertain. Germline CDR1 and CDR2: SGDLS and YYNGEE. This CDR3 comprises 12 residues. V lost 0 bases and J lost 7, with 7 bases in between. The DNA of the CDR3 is TGTGCCAGCAGCGTAGTAGGGTCTGGCTACACCTTC. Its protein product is CASSVVGSGYTF.

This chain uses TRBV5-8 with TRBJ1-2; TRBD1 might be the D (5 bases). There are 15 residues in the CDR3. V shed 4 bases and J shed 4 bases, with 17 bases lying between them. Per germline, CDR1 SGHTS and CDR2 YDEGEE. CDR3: CASSVGLQAGYGYTF. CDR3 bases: TGTGCCAGCAGCGTGGGACTTCAGGCCGGCTATGGCTACACCTTC. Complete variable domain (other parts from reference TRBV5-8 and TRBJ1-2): EAGVTQSPTHLIKTRGQQATLRCSPISGHTSVYWYQQALGLGLQFLLWYDEGEERNRGNFPPRFSGRQFPNYSSELNVNALELEDSALYLCASSVGLQAGYGYTFGSGTRLTVV.

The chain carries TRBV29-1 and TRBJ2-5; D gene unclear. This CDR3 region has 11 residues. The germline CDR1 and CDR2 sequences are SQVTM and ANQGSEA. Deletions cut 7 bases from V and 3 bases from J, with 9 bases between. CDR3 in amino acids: CSARTEETQYF. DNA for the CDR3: TGCAGCGCCAGGACGGAAGAGACCCAGTACTTC.

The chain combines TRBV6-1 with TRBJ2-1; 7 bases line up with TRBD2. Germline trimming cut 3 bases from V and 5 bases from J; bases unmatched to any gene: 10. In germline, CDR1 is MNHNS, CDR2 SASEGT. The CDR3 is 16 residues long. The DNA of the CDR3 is TGTGCCAGCAGTGATGGGGCTAGCGGAACCAACAATGAGCAGTTCTTC. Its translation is CASSDGASGTNNEQFF.

CDR3 loop: CASSMPSLLNTEAFF. The CDR3 DNA reads TGTGCCAGTAGTATGCCTTCCCTCCTGAACACTGAAGCTTTCTTT. V is TRBV19 and J is TRBJ1-1; the D is unclear. This CDR3 has 15 amino acids. Germline assignment: CDR1 LNHDA and CDR2 SQIVND (reference sequence). V lost 3 bases, J lost 0 bases, and 11 bases lay in between. Full variable domain (remainder filled in from reference TRBV19 and TRBJ1-1): DGGITQSPKYLFRKEGQNVTLSCEQNLNHDAMYWYRQDPGQGLRLIYYSQIVNDFQKGDIAEGYSVSREKKESFPLTVTSAQKNPTAFYLCASSMPSLLNTEAFFGQGTRLTVV.

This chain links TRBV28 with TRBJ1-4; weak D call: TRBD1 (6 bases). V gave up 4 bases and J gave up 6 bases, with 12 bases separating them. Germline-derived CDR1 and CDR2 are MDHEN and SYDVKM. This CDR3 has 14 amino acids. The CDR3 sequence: CASSSSAGDEKLFF. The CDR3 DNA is TGTGCCAGCAGTTCCTCGGCAGGGGATGAAAAACTGTTTTTT. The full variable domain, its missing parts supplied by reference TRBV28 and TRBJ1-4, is DVKVTQSSRYLVKRTGEKVFLECVQDMDHENMFWYRQDPGLGLRLIYFSYDVKMKEKGDIPEGYSVSREKKERFSLILESASTNQTSMYLCASSSSAGDEKLFFGSGTQLSVL.

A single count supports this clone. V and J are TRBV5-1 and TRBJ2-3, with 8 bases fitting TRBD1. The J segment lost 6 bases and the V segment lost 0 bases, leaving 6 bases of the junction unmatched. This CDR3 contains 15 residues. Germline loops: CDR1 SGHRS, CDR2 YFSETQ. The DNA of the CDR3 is TGCGCCAGCAGCTTGGGGACAGGGTTCATGGATACGCAGTATTTT. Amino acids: CASSLGTGFMDTQYF. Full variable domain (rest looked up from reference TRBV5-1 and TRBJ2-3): KAGVTQTPRYLIKTRGQQVTLSCSPISGHRSVSWYQQTPGQGLQFLFEYFSETQRNKGNFPGRFSGRQFSNSRSEMNVSTLELGDSALYLCASSLGTGFMDTQYFGPGTRLTVL.

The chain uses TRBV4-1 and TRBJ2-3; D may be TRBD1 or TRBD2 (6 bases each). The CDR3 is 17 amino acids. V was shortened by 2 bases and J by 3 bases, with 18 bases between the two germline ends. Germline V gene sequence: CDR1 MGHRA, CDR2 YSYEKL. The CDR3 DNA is TGCGCCAGCAGCCAAACAAGGGCTAGAGGGGGGACAGATACGCAGTATTTT. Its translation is CASSQTRARGGTDTQYF.

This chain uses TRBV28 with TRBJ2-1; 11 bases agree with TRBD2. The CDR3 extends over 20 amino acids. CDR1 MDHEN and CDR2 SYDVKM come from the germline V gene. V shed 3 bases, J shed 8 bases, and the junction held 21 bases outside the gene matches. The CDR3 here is CASSLGLAGGSPHLLYEQFF. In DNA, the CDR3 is TGTGCCAGCAGTTTGGGTCTAGCGGGAGGATCCCCCCATCTCCTTTATGAGCAGTTCTTC.

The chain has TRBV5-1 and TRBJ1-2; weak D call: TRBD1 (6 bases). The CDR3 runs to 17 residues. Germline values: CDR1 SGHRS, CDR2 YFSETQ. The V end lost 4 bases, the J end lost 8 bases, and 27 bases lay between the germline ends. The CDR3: CASSPTPSRGLGVGYTF. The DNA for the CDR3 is TGCGCCAGCAGCCCTACACCTTCCAGGGGACTAGGTGTCGGCTACACCTTC.

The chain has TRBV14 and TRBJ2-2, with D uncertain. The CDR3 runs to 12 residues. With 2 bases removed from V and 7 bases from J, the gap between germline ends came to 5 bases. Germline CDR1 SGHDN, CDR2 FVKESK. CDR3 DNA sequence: TGTGCCAGCAGCCAAATAGGCGGGGAGCTGTTTTTT. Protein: CASSQIGGELFF.